This T cell receptor (beta chain) was found in a study of shared clonotypes between healthy human individuals. Study-level information: Donor ages ranged 18 to 49 years: a couple of women, a few men.

Under the authors' procedure: ImmunoSEQ only sent back junction sequences with no quality scores, so filtering was done differently. Assay: immunoSEQ multiplex PCR; the TCRdb copy retains only in-frame clones and omits some. The V and J calls and the clone size are those of that table, but D and trimming were determined from the DNA. The sample carries 450,000 to 500,000 clones, approximately 78% recorded once. The length of the CDR3 is 14 residues. Looked up from germline, CDR1 is SGHAT and CDR2 is FQDESV (reference sequence). Trimming removed 5 bases from V and 4 bases from J; junction bases left unmatched: 5. This clone was detected only once. Each unsorted sample relied on 90 million or so PBMCs as its source of genomic DNA.

The sequenced material came from PBMCs. The TCR comes from a woman aged 40 to 50 in good health. Some clones in this sample may be carry-over from other donors' samples. This chain uses TRBV11-1 with TRBJ2-1; 7 bases are shared with TRBD2. CDR3 bases: TGTGCCAGCAGCCCCAGCGGGGTTTACAATGAGCAGTTCTTC. This translates into CASSPSGVYNEQFF. Complete variable domain (other parts from reference TRBV11-1 and TRBJ2-1): EAEVAQSPRYKITEKSQAVAFWCDPISGHATLYWYRQILGQGPELLVQFQDESVVDDSQLPKDRFSAERLKGVDSTLKIQPAELGDSAMYLCASSPSGVYNEQFFGPGTRLTVL.